This T cell receptor beta chain was profiled in a study of blood T cells in healthy people across ages. Per-sample yields of isolated PBMCs were at least 6 million. The sample holds a few counts of this clonotype. The authors ran a second PCR of 7 to 11 cycles using a sample-barcoded 5' primer and a J-beta primer mix. TCRdb called the 5' RACE reads again in MiXCR, with one record for every CDR3 protein. The sample lists about 1,500,000 distinct CDR3 sequences; roughly 45% were seen once. Germline-derived CDR1 and CDR2 are WSHSY and SAAADI. This CDR3 has 16 residues. With 4 bases clipped from V and 2 bases from J, the junction kept 7 bases outside the gene matches.

This chain links TRBV10-2 with TRBJ2-7; 11 nucleotides line up with TRBD2. The TCR comes from a young woman in good health. The material sequenced was blood. DNA for the CDR3: TGCGCCAGCAGTGGCGCTAGCGGGGGGTTCACCTACGAGCAGTACTTC. This translates into CASSGASGGFTYEQYF.